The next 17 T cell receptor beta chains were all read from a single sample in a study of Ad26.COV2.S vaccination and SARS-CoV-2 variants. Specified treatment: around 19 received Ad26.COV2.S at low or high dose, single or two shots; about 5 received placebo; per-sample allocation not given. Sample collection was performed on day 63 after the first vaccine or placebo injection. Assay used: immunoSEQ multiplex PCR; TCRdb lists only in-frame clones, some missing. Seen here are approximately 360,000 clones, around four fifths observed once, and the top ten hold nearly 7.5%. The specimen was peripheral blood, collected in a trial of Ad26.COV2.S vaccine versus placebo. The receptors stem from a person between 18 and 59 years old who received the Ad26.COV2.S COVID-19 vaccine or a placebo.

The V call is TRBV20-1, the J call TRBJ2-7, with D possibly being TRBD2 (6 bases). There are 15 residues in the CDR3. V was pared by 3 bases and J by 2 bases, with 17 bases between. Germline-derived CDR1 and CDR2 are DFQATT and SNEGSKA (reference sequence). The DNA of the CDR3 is TGCAGTGCTAGTTTTCCCGACGGGAGAGCCTACGAGCAGTACTTC. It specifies CSASFPDGRAYEQYF.

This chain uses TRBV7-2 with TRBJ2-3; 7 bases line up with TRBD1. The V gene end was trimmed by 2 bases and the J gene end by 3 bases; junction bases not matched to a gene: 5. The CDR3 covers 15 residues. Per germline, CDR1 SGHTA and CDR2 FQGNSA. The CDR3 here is CASSLLGGQTDTQYF. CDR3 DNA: TGTGCCAGCAGCTTATTAGGGGGACAGACAGATACGCAGTATTTT.

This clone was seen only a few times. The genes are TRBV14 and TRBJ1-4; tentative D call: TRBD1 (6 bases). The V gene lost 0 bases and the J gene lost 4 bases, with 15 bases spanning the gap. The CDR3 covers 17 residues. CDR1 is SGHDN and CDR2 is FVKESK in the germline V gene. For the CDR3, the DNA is TGTGCCAGCAGCCAAGAATGGGCGGGGGCGCTTAATGAAAAACTGTTTTTT. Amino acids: CASSQEWAGALNEKLFF.

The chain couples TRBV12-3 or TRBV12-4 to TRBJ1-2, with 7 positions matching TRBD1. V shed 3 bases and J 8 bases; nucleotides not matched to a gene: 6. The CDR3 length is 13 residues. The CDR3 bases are TGTGCCAGCAGTTTGACCCAGGGGGAGGGCTACACCTTC. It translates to CASSLTQGEGYTF.

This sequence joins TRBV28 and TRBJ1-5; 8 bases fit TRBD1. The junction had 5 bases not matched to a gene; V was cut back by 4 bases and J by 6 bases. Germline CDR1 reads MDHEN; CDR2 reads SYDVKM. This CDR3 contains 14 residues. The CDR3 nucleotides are TGTGCCAGCAGTTCTACAGGGGGGCCTCAGCCCCAGCATTTT. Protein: CASSSTGGPQPQHF.

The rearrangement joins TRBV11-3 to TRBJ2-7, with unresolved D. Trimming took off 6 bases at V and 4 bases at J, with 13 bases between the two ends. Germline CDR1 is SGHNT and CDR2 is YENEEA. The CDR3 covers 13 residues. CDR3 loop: CASSTRTDYEQYF. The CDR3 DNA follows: TGTGCCAGCAGTACACGGACGGATTACGAGCAGTACTTC.

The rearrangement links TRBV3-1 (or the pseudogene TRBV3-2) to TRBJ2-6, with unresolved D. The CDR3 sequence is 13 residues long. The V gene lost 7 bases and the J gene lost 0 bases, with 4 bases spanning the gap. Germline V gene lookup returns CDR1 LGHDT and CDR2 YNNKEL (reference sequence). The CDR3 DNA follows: TGTGCCAGCACGAGCTCTGGGGCCAACGTCCTGACTTTC. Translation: CASTSSGANVLTF.

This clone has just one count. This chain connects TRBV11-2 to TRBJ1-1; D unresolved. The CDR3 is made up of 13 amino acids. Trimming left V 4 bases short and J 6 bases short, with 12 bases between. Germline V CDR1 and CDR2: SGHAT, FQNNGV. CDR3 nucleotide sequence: TGTGCCAGCAGCTCTGACCGAGGGCCTGAAGCTTTCTTT. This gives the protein CASSSDRGPEAFF.

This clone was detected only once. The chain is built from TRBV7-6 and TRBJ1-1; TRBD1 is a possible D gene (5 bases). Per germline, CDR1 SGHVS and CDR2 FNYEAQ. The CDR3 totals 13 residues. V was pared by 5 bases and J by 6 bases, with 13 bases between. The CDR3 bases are TGTGCCAGCAGCCCGCCCGGGGGGGCTGAAGCTTTCTTT. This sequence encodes CASSPPGGAEAFF.

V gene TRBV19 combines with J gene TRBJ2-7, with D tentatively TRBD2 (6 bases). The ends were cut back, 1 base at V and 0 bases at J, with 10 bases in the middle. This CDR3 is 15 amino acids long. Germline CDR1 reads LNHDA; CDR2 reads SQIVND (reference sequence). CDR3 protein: CASSIGGGTSYEQYF. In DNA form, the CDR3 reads TGTGCCAGTAGTATAGGGGGCGGGACCTCCTACGAGCAGTACTTC.

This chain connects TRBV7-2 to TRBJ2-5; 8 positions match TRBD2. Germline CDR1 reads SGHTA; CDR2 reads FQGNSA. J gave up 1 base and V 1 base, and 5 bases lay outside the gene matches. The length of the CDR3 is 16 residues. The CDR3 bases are TGTGCCAGCAGCTTAGGGACTAGCAGGGCCCAAGAGACCCAGTACTTC. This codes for CASSLGTSRAQETQYF.

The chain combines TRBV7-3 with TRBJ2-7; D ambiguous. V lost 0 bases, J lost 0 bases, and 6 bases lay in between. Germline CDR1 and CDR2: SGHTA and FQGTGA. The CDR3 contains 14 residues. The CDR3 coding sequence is TGTGCCAGCAGCTTAACGGCAGCCTCCTACGAGCAGTACTTC. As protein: CASSLTAASYEQYF.

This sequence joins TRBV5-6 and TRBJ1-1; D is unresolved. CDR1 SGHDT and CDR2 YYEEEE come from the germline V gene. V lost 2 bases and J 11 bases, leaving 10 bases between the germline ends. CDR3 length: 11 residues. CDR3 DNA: TGTGCCAGCAGCTTCGGTTCATCGGCTTTCTTT. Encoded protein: CASSFGSSAFF.

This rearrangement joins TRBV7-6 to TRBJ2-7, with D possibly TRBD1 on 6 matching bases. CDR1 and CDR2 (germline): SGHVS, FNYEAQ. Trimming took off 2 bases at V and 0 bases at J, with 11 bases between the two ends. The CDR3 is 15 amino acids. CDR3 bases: TGTGCCAGCAGCTTAAAGATACAGGGCTCCTACGAGCAGTACTTC. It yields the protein CASSLKIQGSYEQYF.

The CDR3 region has the DNA TGTGCCAGCAGTTACGCTCAGGGAAACATTCAGTACTTC. This codes for CASSYAQGNIQYF. The rearrangement links TRBV6-5 to TRBJ2-4; perhaps TRBD1 as D (5 bases). This CDR3 comprises 13 residues. V was trimmed by 2 bases and J by 6 bases, leaving 8 bases between them. Germline V gene lookup returns CDR1 MNHEY and CDR2 SVGAGI.

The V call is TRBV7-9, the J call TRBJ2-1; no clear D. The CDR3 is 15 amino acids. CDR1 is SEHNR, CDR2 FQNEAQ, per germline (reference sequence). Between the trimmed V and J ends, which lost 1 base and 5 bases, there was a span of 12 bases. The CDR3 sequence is CASSLGRARDNEQFF. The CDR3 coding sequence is TGTGCCAGCAGCTTAGGTCGGGCCCGGGACAATGAGCAGTTCTTC.

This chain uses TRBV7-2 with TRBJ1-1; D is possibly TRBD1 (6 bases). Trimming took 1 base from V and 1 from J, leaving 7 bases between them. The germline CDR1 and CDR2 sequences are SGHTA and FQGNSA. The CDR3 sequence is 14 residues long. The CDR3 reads CASSLDRANTEAFF. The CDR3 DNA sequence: TGTGCCAGCAGCTTAGACAGGGCGAACACTGAAGCTTTCTTT.